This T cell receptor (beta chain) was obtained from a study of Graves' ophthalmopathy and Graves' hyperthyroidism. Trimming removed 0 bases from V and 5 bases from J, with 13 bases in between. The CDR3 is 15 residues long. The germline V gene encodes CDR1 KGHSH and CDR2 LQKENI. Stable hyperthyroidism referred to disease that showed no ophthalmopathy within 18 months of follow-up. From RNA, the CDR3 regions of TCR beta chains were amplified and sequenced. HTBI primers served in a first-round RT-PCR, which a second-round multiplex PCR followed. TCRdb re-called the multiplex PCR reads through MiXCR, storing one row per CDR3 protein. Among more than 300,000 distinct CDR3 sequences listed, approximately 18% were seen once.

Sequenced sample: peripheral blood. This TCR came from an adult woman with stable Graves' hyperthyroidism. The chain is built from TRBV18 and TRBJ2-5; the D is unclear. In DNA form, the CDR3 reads TGTGCCAGCTCACCACCCGGCAGGTCCGGGGAGACCCAGTACTTC. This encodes CASSPPGRSGETQYF.